The rows below give T cell receptor beta chains drawn from one sample of a study of T-cell reconstitution after alpha-beta-depleted transplantation in children. TCRdb reprocessed the PCR reads with MiXCR, giving one entry per CDR3 protein. Here the sample spans approximately 500,000 distinct CDR3 sequences, under 12% being singletons. The material was PBMCs, obtained before TCRalphabeta/CD19-depleted stem cell transplant. The receptors come from a child younger than 10 with inherited bone marrow failure, due to receive a stem cell transplant. CDR3s include the opening cysteine and the closing phenylalanine or tryptophan. The order of the fields is D gene, clone size, V gene, J gene, CDR3 DNA, CDR3 protein. D genes are given only for firm matches. Size values are once, few and many counts, or a class for expanded clones, and some rows have none.

d_gene: .; abundance: .; v_gene: TRBV9; j_gene: TRBJ2-2; CDR3nt: TGTGCCAGCAGCGTAGCAAGTCGATCTCCCGGGGAGCTGTTTTTT; CDR3aa: CASSVASRSPGELFF
d_gene: .; abundance: few; v_gene: TRBV10-3; j_gene: TRBJ2-1; CDR3nt: TGTGCCATCAGTGAGTCTTTCAGTCCCAGCTCCTACAATGAGCAGTTCTTC; CDR3aa: CAISESFSPSSYNEQFF
d_gene: .; abundance: many; v_gene: TRBV15; j_gene: TRBJ2-3; CDR3nt: TGTGCCACCAGCAGGGACCATCTGGGGACAGATACGCAGTATTTT; CDR3aa: CATSRDHLGTDTQYF
d_gene: .; abundance: .; v_gene: TRBV28; j_gene: TRBJ2-7; CDR3nt: TGTGCCAGCAGTTTTAGGTCCGAGCAGTACTTC; CDR3aa: CASSFRSEQYF
d_gene: .; abundance: .; v_gene: TRBV29-1; j_gene: TRBJ2-7; CDR3nt: TGCAGCGTTGGGTTGACAGGACCCTACGAGCAGTACTTC; CDR3aa: CSVGLTGPYEQYF
d_gene: TRBD2; abundance: .; v_gene: TRBV28; j_gene: TRBJ2-7; CDR3nt: TGTGCCAGCAGTCCCATAACCGGGGGGGGCCACCAGAACGAGCAGTACTTC; CDR3aa: CASSPITGGGHQNEQYF
d_gene: .; abundance: many; v_gene: TRBV20-1; j_gene: TRBJ2-5; CDR3nt: TGCAGTGCCCATGATAGCGCCCAAGAGACCCAGTACTTC; CDR3aa: CSAHDSAQETQYF
d_gene: TRBD2; abundance: many; v_gene: TRBV10-3; j_gene: TRBJ2-5; CDR3nt: TGTGCCATCAGTGGAGGACGTTTGGGACTAGCGGGGGACCAAGAGACCCAGTACTTC; CDR3aa: CAISGGRLGLAGDQETQYF
d_gene: TRBD2; abundance: few; v_gene: TRBV5-4; j_gene: TRBJ2-3; CDR3nt: TGTGCCAGCAGCTTTAGCGGGAGGGGTTTTACCGATACGCAGTATTTT; CDR3aa: CASSFSGRGFTDTQYF
d_gene: .; abundance: many; v_gene: TRBV20-1; j_gene: TRBJ2-1; CDR3nt: TGCAGTGGGGACTGGACCAACAATGAGCAGTTCTTC; CDR3aa: CSGDWTNNEQFF
d_gene: TRBD1; abundance: many; v_gene: TRBV20-1; j_gene: TRBJ2-2; CDR3nt: TGCAGTGCGATGACAGGGAAGTACACCGGGGAGCTGTTTTTT; CDR3aa: CSAMTGKYTGELFF
d_gene: .; abundance: many; v_gene: TRBV12-3/TRBV12-4; j_gene: TRBJ2-7; CDR3nt: TGTGCCAGCACCCTTACGGACGGTGGCTCCTACGAGCAGTACTTC; CDR3aa: CASTLTDGGSYEQYF
d_gene: .; abundance: many; v_gene: TRBV15; j_gene: TRBJ1-1; CDR3nt: TGTGCCACCAGCGGCGGGACACTTGAAGCTTTCTTT; CDR3aa: CATSGGTLEAFF
d_gene: .; abundance: many; v_gene: TRBV5-1; j_gene: TRBJ2-3; CDR3nt: TGCGCCAGCAGCTCTTTCGGCGGAACGGCAACAGATACGCAGTATTTT; CDR3aa: CASSSFGGTATDTQYF
d_gene: TRBD2; abundance: many; v_gene: TRBV3-1; j_gene: TRBJ2-1; CDR3nt: TGTGCCAGCAGCCAAGTTGGGTTAGGACTAGCGGGGAACAATGAGCAGTTCTTC; CDR3aa: CASSQVGLGLAGNNEQFF
d_gene: .; abundance: many; v_gene: TRBV5-4; j_gene: TRBJ2-3; CDR3nt: TGTGCCAGCAGCTTAGGTAGCCTAAGCACAGATACGCAGTATTTT; CDR3aa: CASSLGSLSTDTQYF
d_gene: TRBD1; abundance: many; v_gene: TRBV15; j_gene: TRBJ1-5; CDR3nt: TGTGCCACCAGCGGGGAATACAGGGGCCAGCCCCAGCATTTT; CDR3aa: CATSGEYRGQPQHF
d_gene: .; abundance: many; v_gene: TRBV5-1; j_gene: TRBJ2-1; CDR3nt: TGCGCCAGCAGGTCTTACAATGAGCAGTTCTTC; CDR3aa: CASRSYNEQFF
d_gene: .; abundance: many; v_gene: TRBV5-1; j_gene: TRBJ2-6; CDR3nt: TGCGCCAGCAGCTTCTGGGTAGCGGCCGGTGGGGCCAACGTCCTGACTTTC; CDR3aa: CASSFWVAAGGANVLTF
d_gene: TRBD2; abundance: many; v_gene: TRBV6-5; j_gene: TRBJ2-7; CDR3nt: TGTGCCAGCAGCCAGCTAGCGGGAGCAGCCGAGCAGTACTTC; CDR3aa: CASSQLAGAAEQYF
d_gene: .; abundance: few; v_gene: TRBV30; j_gene: TRBJ2-7; CDR3nt: TGTGCCTGGAATCAGGGGAGTAACGAGCAGTACTTC; CDR3aa: CAWNQGSNEQYF
d_gene: .; abundance: many; v_gene: TRBV7-9; j_gene: TRBJ2-1; CDR3nt: TGTGCCAGCAGCTTAGTACTACATAATACCGAGCAGTTCTTC; CDR3aa: CASSLVLHNTEQFF
d_gene: .; abundance: few; v_gene: TRBV15; j_gene: TRBJ2-3; CDR3nt: TGTGCCACCAGCAGAGCTCAGATAGGCACAGATACGCAGTATTTT; CDR3aa: CATSRAQIGTDTQYF
d_gene: .; abundance: .; v_gene: TRBV5-4; j_gene: TRBJ2-3; CDR3nt: TGTGCCAGCAGCTTTGACGGGAGTACAGATACGCAGTATTTT; CDR3aa: CASSFDGSTDTQYF
d_gene: .; abundance: many; v_gene: TRBV18; j_gene: TRBJ2-2; CDR3nt: TGTGCCAGCTCACCGGGAGTTGGCGGGGAGCTGTTTTTT; CDR3aa: CASSPGVGGELFF
d_gene: .; abundance: many; v_gene: TRBV10-2; j_gene: TRBJ2-5; CDR3nt: TGCGCCAGCAGTGAGGCCAGCTTCGGGGCCCCCGAGACCCAGTACTTC; CDR3aa: CASSEASFGAPETQYF
d_gene: TRBD1; abundance: many; v_gene: TRBV27; j_gene: TRBJ2-5; CDR3nt: TGTGCCAGCAGTCGGACCGGGACAGGGGCTTTAGAGACCCAGTACTTC; CDR3aa: CASSRTGTGALETQYF
d_gene: .; abundance: many; v_gene: TRBV5-1; j_gene: TRBJ2-7; CDR3nt: TGCGCCAGCAGCTTGGCCGGCGGTGGGTACGAGCAGTACTTC; CDR3aa: CASSLAGGGYEQYF
d_gene: .; abundance: many; v_gene: TRBV10-3; j_gene: TRBJ2-7; CDR3nt: TGTGCCATCAGTGAGTCCCAGAGCTCCTACGAGCAGTACTTC; CDR3aa: CAISESQSSYEQYF
d_gene: TRBD2; abundance: many; v_gene: TRBV20-1; j_gene: TRBJ2-5; CDR3nt: TGCAGTGCTCCGGGTAGCGGGTTTCGGCTAGAGACCCAGTACTTC; CDR3aa: CSAPGSGFRLETQYF
d_gene: .; abundance: many; v_gene: TRBV29-1; j_gene: TRBJ2-7; CDR3nt: TGCAGCGTTGAAAACCCCATGAGCTCCTACGAGCAGTACTTC; CDR3aa: CSVENPMSSYEQYF
d_gene: TRBD1; abundance: many; v_gene: TRBV29-1; j_gene: TRBJ1-1; CDR3nt: TGCAGCGTTGGTAGTTTGGGACAGGGTTACACTGAAGCTTTCTTT; CDR3aa: CSVGSLGQGYTEAFF
d_gene: .; abundance: many; v_gene: TRBV6-2/TRBV6-3; j_gene: TRBJ2-3; CDR3nt: TGTGCCAGCACGGTTGAGAACAGGGCGACAGATACGCAGTATTTT; CDR3aa: CASTVENRATDTQYF
d_gene: TRBD2; abundance: few; v_gene: TRBV12-3/TRBV12-4; j_gene: TRBJ2-2; CDR3nt: TGTGCCAGCAGTTTAGTAGCGGGAGTAAACACCGGGGAGCTGTTTTTT; CDR3aa: CASSLVAGVNTGELFF
d_gene: .; abundance: many; v_gene: TRBV7-9; j_gene: TRBJ2-1; CDR3nt: TGTGCCAGCAGCTCGACCCTAGCGCTTGAGCAGTTCTTC; CDR3aa: CASSSTLALEQFF
d_gene: .; abundance: .; v_gene: TRBV28; j_gene: TRBJ2-1; CDR3nt: TGTGCCAGCAAAGAAGCCCCAACAGCTTACTACAATGAGCAGTTCTTC; CDR3aa: CASKEAPTAYYNEQFF
d_gene: TRBD2; abundance: many; v_gene: TRBV20-1; j_gene: TRBJ2-7; CDR3nt: TGCAGTGCTAGTCGGCTAGCGGGACCTGATATCTACGAGCAGTACTTC; CDR3aa: CSASRLAGPDIYEQYF
d_gene: .; abundance: many; v_gene: TRBV12-3/TRBV12-4; j_gene: TRBJ1-6; CDR3nt: TGTGCCAGCAGTTTGGCGGGACATTCACCCCTCCACTTT; CDR3aa: CASSLAGHSPLHF
d_gene: .; abundance: many; v_gene: TRBV28; j_gene: TRBJ2-5; CDR3nt: TGTGCCAGCAGTTTACTCGGCGAGACCCAGTACTTC; CDR3aa: CASSLLGETQYF
d_gene: .; abundance: .; v_gene: TRBV12-3/TRBV12-4; j_gene: TRBJ2-7; CDR3nt: TGTGCCAGCAGATCCGACAAGTATCGCTACGAGCAGTACTTC; CDR3aa: CASRSDKYRYEQYF
d_gene: .; abundance: many; v_gene: TRBV27; j_gene: TRBJ1-2; CDR3nt: TGTGCCAGCAGTTTAGGACAGTCCGCCAACTATGGCTACACCTTC; CDR3aa: CASSLGQSANYGYTF
d_gene: .; abundance: .; v_gene: TRBV6-2/TRBV6-3; j_gene: TRBJ1-2; CDR3nt: TGTGCCAGCAGTTTCCAGTACCCCATACGAGCTAACTATGGCTACACCTTC; CDR3aa: CASSFQYPIRANYGYTF